The rows below give T cell receptor beta chains drawn from one sample of a study of early T cells in non-severe SARS-CoV-2 infection. Each CDR3 protein is one row after TCRdb ran MiXCR on the 5' RACE reads. Of 35,000 to 45,000 distinct CDR3 sequences listed, 5% to 6% are singletons. Sequencing used whole blood. The receptors stem from an adult who was a healthcare worker with PCR-confirmed SARS-CoV-2 infection or an uninfected control (not recorded which). The CDR3 runs from the conserved cysteine through the conserved F or W. A D gene is named only where the DNA matches it firmly. Where a row states a size, it is once, few, many or the class of an expanded clone; other rows omit it.

abundance: many
j_gene: TRBJ2-1
d_gene: NA
v_gene: TRBV7-9
CDR3aa: CASSSPPDNEQFF
CDR3nt: TGTGCCAGCAGCTCCCCCCCGGACAATGAGCAGTTCTTC

abundance: NA
j_gene: TRBJ2-6
d_gene: NA
v_gene: TRBV10-2
CDR3aa: CASSELRQLSGANVLTF
CDR3nt: TGCGCCAGCAGTGAGCTGAGACAGCTCTCTGGGGCCAACGTCCTGACTTTC

abundance: many
j_gene: TRBJ2-5
d_gene: NA
v_gene: TRBV20-1
CDR3aa: CSARDHAGTQYF
CDR3nt: TGCAGTGCTAGGGACCACGCGGGGACCCAGTACTTC

abundance: many
j_gene: TRBJ1-1
d_gene: NA
v_gene: TRBV5-6
CDR3aa: CASSSSNTEAFF
CDR3nt: TGTGCCAGCAGCTCCAGTAACACTGAAGCTTTCTTT

abundance: many
j_gene: TRBJ2-2
d_gene: TRBD2
v_gene: TRBV4-2
CDR3aa: CASSQGVPSGGRYTGELFF
CDR3nt: TGTGCCAGCAGCCAAGGAGTGCCTAGCGGGGGCCGATACACCGGGGAGCTGTTTTTT

abundance: few
j_gene: TRBJ2-1
d_gene: NA
v_gene: TRBV10-3
CDR3aa: CAISDRNEQFF
CDR3nt: TGTGCCATCAGTGACCGCAATGAGCAGTTCTTC

abundance: many
j_gene: TRBJ2-7
d_gene: TRBD1
v_gene: TRBV5-5
CDR3aa: CASSFGQVSYEQYF
CDR3nt: TGTGCCAGCAGCTTTGGACAGGTCTCCTACGAGCAGTACTTC

abundance: NA
j_gene: TRBJ2-3
d_gene: NA
v_gene: TRBV12-3/TRBV12-4
CDR3aa: CDSSLVGPPSTDTQYF
CDR3nt: TGTGACAGCAGTTTAGTGGGCCCTCCTAGCACAGATACGCAGTATTTT

abundance: many
j_gene: TRBJ1-5
d_gene: TRBD1
v_gene: TRBV12-3/TRBV12-4
CDR3aa: CASSVQGAPNQPQHF
CDR3nt: TGTGCCAGCAGTGTACAGGGGGCGCCCAACCAGCCCCAGCATTTT

abundance: many
j_gene: TRBJ2-5
d_gene: NA
v_gene: TRBV5-6
CDR3aa: CASSLGVETQYF
CDR3nt: TGTGCCAGCAGCTTAGGAGTTGAGACCCAGTACTTC

abundance: many
j_gene: TRBJ2-1
d_gene: NA
v_gene: TRBV20-1
CDR3aa: CSARAISSSYNEQFF
CDR3nt: TGCAGTGCTAGAGCGATTAGCTCCTCCTACAATGAGCAGTTCTTC

abundance: many
j_gene: TRBJ1-2
d_gene: NA
v_gene: TRBV6-2/TRBV6-3
CDR3aa: CASSEGPMNYGYTF
CDR3nt: TGTGCCAGCAGCGAGGGACCAATGAACTATGGCTACACCTTC

abundance: many
j_gene: TRBJ1-2
d_gene: NA
v_gene: TRBV6-1
CDR3aa: CASSERTVVYGYTF
CDR3nt: TGTGCCAGCAGTGAAAGGACAGTTGTCTATGGCTACACCTTC

abundance: many
j_gene: TRBJ2-2
d_gene: NA
v_gene: TRBV11-2
CDR3aa: CASSLATGDPNTGELFF
CDR3nt: TGTGCCAGCAGCTTAGCGACAGGCGACCCGAACACCGGGGAGCTGTTTTTT

abundance: NA
j_gene: TRBJ2-7
d_gene: NA
v_gene: TRBV6-6
CDR3aa: CASRSTGSSYEQYF
CDR3nt: TGTGCCAGCAGATCTACCGGAAGCTCCTACGAGCAGTACTTC

abundance: many
j_gene: TRBJ2-2
d_gene: TRBD1
v_gene: TRBV6-2/TRBV6-3
CDR3aa: CASSLAGTANTGELFF
CDR3nt: TGTGCCAGCAGTTTAGCCGGGACAGCGAACACCGGGGAGCTGTTTTTT

abundance: few
j_gene: TRBJ2-1
d_gene: TRBD1
v_gene: TRBV2
CDR3aa: CASRAGTGGVPTYNEQFF
CDR3nt: TGTGCCAGCAGGGCCGGGACAGGGGGCGTCCCCACCTACAATGAGCAGTTCTTC

abundance: NA
j_gene: TRBJ2-7
d_gene: NA
v_gene: TRBV12-3/TRBV12-4
CDR3aa: CASSLRTGAYEQYF
CDR3nt: TGTGCCAGCAGTTTAAGGACGGGCGCCTACGAGCAGTACTTC

abundance: many
j_gene: TRBJ2-3
d_gene: TRBD2
v_gene: TRBV10-3
CDR3aa: CAISTSGGRTDTQYF
CDR3nt: TGTGCCATCAGCACTAGCGGGGGGCGGACAGATACGCAGTATTTT

abundance: many
j_gene: TRBJ2-4
d_gene: TRBD1
v_gene: TRBV5-1
CDR3aa: CASSFEGALGIQYF
CDR3nt: TGCGCCAGCAGCTTTGAGGGGGCGCTAGGCATTCAGTACTTC

abundance: NA
j_gene: TRBJ2-1
d_gene: NA
v_gene: TRBV4-1
CDR3aa: CASSQGPGSLNEQFF
CDR3nt: TGCGCCAGCAGCCAAGGGCCGGGTAGTTTAAATGAGCAGTTCTTC

abundance: many
j_gene: TRBJ2-7
d_gene: TRBD2
v_gene: TRBV20-1
CDR3aa: CSARGRSGSSYEQYF
CDR3nt: TGCAGTGCTAGAGGGAGAAGCGGGAGTAGCTACGAGCAGTACTTC

abundance: NA
j_gene: TRBJ2-3
d_gene: NA
v_gene: TRBV30
CDR3aa: CAWSGGGVDTQYF
CDR3nt: TGTGCCTGGAGCGGCGGAGGGGTGGATACGCAGTATTTT

abundance: many
j_gene: TRBJ2-2
d_gene: TRBD1
v_gene: TRBV7-2
CDR3aa: CASSSTGIGAGELFF
CDR3nt: TGTGCCAGCAGCTCGACAGGGATTGGGGCCGGGGAGCTGTTTTTT

abundance: many
j_gene: TRBJ2-3
d_gene: NA
v_gene: TRBV3-1
CDR3aa: CASSTRAPAGTSTDTQYF
CDR3nt: TGTGCCAGCAGTACCAGAGCCCCAGCGGGCACTAGCACAGATACGCAGTATTTT

abundance: many
j_gene: TRBJ2-7
d_gene: TRBD2
v_gene: TRBV4-2
CDR3aa: CASSRTSGISYEQYF
CDR3nt: TGTGCCAGCTCCCGTACTAGCGGGATTTCCTACGAGCAGTACTTC

abundance: NA
j_gene: TRBJ2-7
d_gene: NA
v_gene: TRBV20-1
CDR3aa: CSARGPGAPQEQYF
CDR3nt: TGCAGTGCTAGAGGGCCAGGTGCCCCACAGGAGCAGTACTTC

abundance: few
j_gene: TRBJ2-7
d_gene: NA
v_gene: TRBV3-1
CDR3aa: CASSQARGLGEQYF
CDR3nt: TGTGCCAGCAGCCAAGCGCGCGGGTTAGGCGAGCAGTACTTC

abundance: many
j_gene: TRBJ1-1
d_gene: NA
v_gene: TRBV6-6
CDR3aa: CASSSHPGDSPPRTEAFF
CDR3nt: TGTGCCAGCAGTTCCCACCCCGGGGACTCCCCACCGAGAACTGAAGCTTTCTTT

abundance: many
j_gene: TRBJ2-5
d_gene: NA
v_gene: TRBV29-1
CDR3aa: CSAQIRETQYF
CDR3nt: TGCAGCGCCCAAATAAGGGAGACCCAGTACTTC

abundance: many
j_gene: TRBJ2-5
d_gene: NA
v_gene: TRBV7-9
CDR3aa: CASSRSSEGPGETQYF
CDR3nt: TGTGCCAGCAGCCGATCTAGCGAAGGGCCAGGAGAGACCCAGTACTTC

abundance: many
j_gene: TRBJ2-7
d_gene: NA
v_gene: TRBV30
CDR3aa: CAWSPRMSSYEQYF
CDR3nt: TGTGCCTGGAGCCCTAGAATGAGCTCCTACGAGCAGTACTTC

abundance: many
j_gene: TRBJ1-1
d_gene: NA
v_gene: TRBV5-1
CDR3aa: CASSMNTLNTEAFF
CDR3nt: TGCGCCAGCAGTATGAATACTCTGAACACTGAAGCTTTCTTT

abundance: many
j_gene: TRBJ2-2
d_gene: NA
v_gene: TRBV7-6
CDR3aa: CASSASTGNTGELFF
CDR3nt: TGTGCCAGCAGCGCATCTACAGGGAACACCGGGGAGCTGTTTTTT

abundance: many
j_gene: TRBJ2-7
d_gene: NA
v_gene: TRBV21-1
CDR3aa: CASSKAGQGDYEQYF
CDR3nt: TGTGCCAGCAGCAAAGCCGGGCAGGGAGACTACGAGCAGTACTTC

abundance: many
j_gene: TRBJ2-1
d_gene: TRBD2
v_gene: TRBV9
CDR3aa: CASSSSPGGNEQFF
CDR3nt: TGTGCCAGCAGCTCAAGTCCGGGGGGCAATGAGCAGTTCTTC

abundance: many
j_gene: TRBJ1-1
d_gene: TRBD1
v_gene: TRBV20-1
CDR3aa: CSAIVRDSLNTEAFF
CDR3nt: TGCAGTGCTATTGTGAGGGACAGCTTGAACACTGAAGCTTTCTTT